The 17 T cell receptor beta chains listed next were all sequenced from one sample in a study of cytomegalovirus exposure and HLA in healthy donors. A multiplex PCR was run with 60 Vbeta primers and 13 Jbeta primers. The data were produced by immunoSEQ multiplex PCR, yet TCRdb's version contains in-frame clones alone and is incomplete. The profile shows more than 85,000 clones, 60% to 80% of them singletons. The sample consisted of PBMCs. These receptors came from a woman aged 18-29 years in good health and CMV-seropositive.

This clone has only a few counts. The J gene is TRBJ2-5, the V gene TRBV19; D is uncertain. Germline V gene sequence: CDR1 LNHDA, CDR2 SQIVND (reference sequence). The CDR3 has 14 amino acids. Trimming removed 3 bases at V and 3 bases at J, with 11 bases between. This chain's CDR3 is CASSMAPEKETQYF. The CDR3 DNA sequence: TGTGCCAGTAGTATGGCTCCGGAGAAAGAGACCCAGTACTTC.

The V gene is TRBV5-6, the J gene TRBJ2-7; 7 bases are shared with TRBD1. The CDR3 extends over 14 amino acids. With 4 bases clipped from V and 9 bases from J, the junction kept 13 bases outside the gene matches. The germline CDR1 and CDR2 sequences are SGHDT and YYEEEE. CDR3 DNA sequence: TGTGCCAGCAGCCCGGGACAGACACTAGGAGGGCAGTACTTC. This gives the protein CASSPGQTLGGQYF.

This CDR3 reads CASRAGTVNYGYTF. The CDR3 DNA follows: TGTGCCAGCAGAGCCGGGACAGTTAACTATGGCTACACCTTC. V gene TRBV9 combines with J gene TRBJ1-2; 7 bases align to TRBD1. The J segment lost 1 base and the V segment lost 5 bases, leaving 5 bases of the junction unmatched. The germline V gene encodes CDR1 SGDLS and CDR2 YYNGEE. This CDR3 contains 14 residues.

V usage is TRBV6-1 and J usage is TRBJ2-1, with D tentatively TRBD2 (6 bases). The CDR3 runs 15 residues. The V and J ends lost 4 bases and 1 base respectively, with 11 bases between them. CDR1 is MNHNS, CDR2 SASEGT, per germline. CDR3: CASSVGGMSYNEQFF. In DNA, the CDR3 is TGTGCCAGCAGTGTAGGCGGGATGTCCTACAATGAGCAGTTCTTC.

V is TRBV15 and J is TRBJ1-5; 11 bases match TRBD1. Germline values: CDR1 LNHNV, CDR2 YYDKDF (reference sequence). With 4 bases clipped from V and 8 bases from J, the junction kept 7 bases outside the gene matches. The CDR3 has 15 residues. The CDR3: CATSIGTGGWEPQHF. CDR3 nucleotide sequence: TGTGCCACCAGCATAGGGACAGGGGGTTGGGAGCCCCAGCATTTT.

In its sample, this clone was seen a few times. The V and J genes are TRBV5-4 and TRBJ2-5, with D possibly TRBD2 on 5 matching bases. Looked up from germline, CDR1 is SGHNT and CDR2 is YYREEE (reference sequence). The CDR3 is made up of 14 amino acids. Trimming took 3 bases from V and 3 from J, leaving 12 bases between them. CDR3 in amino acids: CASSSDGLEETQYF. CDR3 bases: TGTGCCAGCAGCTCCGACGGACTCGAAGAGACCCAGTACTTC.

V is TRBV18 and J is TRBJ1-5, with D unclear. The CDR3 covers 15 residues. V was clipped by 4 bases and J by 0 bases, with 10 bases between them. Per the germline V gene, CDR1 is KGHSH and CDR2 is LQKENI. The CDR3 bases are TGTGCCAGCTCACTTACAATTGATAGCAATCAGCCCCAGCATTTT. As protein: CASSLTIDSNQPQHF.

CDR3 sequence (DNA): TGTGCCAGCAGGTTTGACAGGCGAGGAGAGCTGTTTTTT. Encoded protein: CASRFDRRGELFF. The J gene is TRBJ2-2, the V gene TRBV2, with a tentative D call TRBD1 (6 bases). CDR1 and CDR2 (germline): SNHLY, FYNNEI. Trimming removed 6 bases from V and 11 bases from J, with 16 bases in between. CDR3 length equals 13 residues.

CDR3 residues: CASSSPNRLTAAQETQYF. CDR3 coding DNA: TGTGCCAGCAGTTCTCCCAACCGACTGACGGCAGCCCAAGAGACCCAGTACTTC. The J gene is TRBJ2-5, the V gene TRBV28; D ambiguous. The germline CDR1 and CDR2 sequences are MDHEN and SYDVKM. The CDR3 totals 18 residues. Trimming left V 4 bases short and J 1 base short, with 22 bases between. The full variable domain, in which reference TRBV28 and TRBJ2-5 provide the parts outside the CDR3, is DVKVTQSSRYLVKRTGEKVFLECVQDMDHENMFWYRQDPGLGLRLIYFSYDVKMKEKGDIPEGYSVSREKKERFSLILESASTNQTSMYLCASSSPNRLTAAQETQYFGPGTRLLVL.

By share of the sample, this clone is medium-sized. The chain uses TRBV15 and TRBJ2-6; TRBD1 is a possible D gene (5 bases). The CDR3 consists of 14 residues. Trimming shortened V by 0 bases and J by 9 bases, and 9 bases separated the two germline ends. Germline V CDR1 and CDR2: LNHNV, YYDKDF (reference sequence). CDR3 DNA: TGTGCCACCAGCAGAGATGGGGCGGTCAACGTCCTGACTTTC. This translates into CATSRDGAVNVLTF.

The chain joins TRBV5-4 to TRBJ1-5; tentatively, D is TRBD1 (6 bases). This CDR3 has 14 amino acids. Per the germline V gene, CDR1 is SGHNT and CDR2 is YYREEE (reference sequence). Trimming shortened V by 2 bases and J by 5 bases, and 11 bases separated the two germline ends. The CDR3 region has the DNA TGTGCCAGCAGCTTCGGCAGGGGTGATCAGCCCCAGCATTTT. Protein: CASSFGRGDQPQHF.

The V call is TRBV23-1, the J call TRBJ2-3, with D possibly being TRBD2 (7 bases). TRBV23-1 is an open reading frame whose function is uncertain. Trimming removed 0 bases from V and 5 bases from J, with 12 bases in between. This CDR3 is 15 amino acids long. The CDR3 DNA sequence: TGCGCCAGCAGTCAATCGCCGGGGGGCGAAGATACGCAGTATTTT. This translates into CASSQSPGGEDTQYF.

The chain links TRBV7-2 to TRBJ2-4, with D possibly matching TRBD2 (5 bases). Trimming shortened V by 5 bases and J by 0 bases, and 14 bases separated the two germline ends. There are 16 residues in the CDR3. Looked up from germline, CDR1 is SGHTA and CDR2 is FQGNSA. CDR3 loop: CASSPGLAGAKNIQYF. In DNA form, the CDR3 reads TGTGCCAGCAGCCCAGGCCTCGCGGGAGCCAAAAACATTCAGTACTTC.

Concerning this clone itself: One end of the junction fails to match germline, which may point to a read error. The rearrangement uses TRBV7-7 and TRBJ2-7; a weak D match, TRBD2 (6 bases). The CDR3 extends over 14 amino acids. Looked up from germline, CDR1 is SSHAT and CDR2 is FNYEAQ (reference sequence). The CDR3 is CASSLSAGINEQYF. The CDR3 region has the DNA TGTGCTAGCAGCTTATCGGCGGGGATCAACGAGCAGTACTTC.

The chain carries TRBV15 and TRBJ1-5, with D possibly TRBD1 on 5 matching bases. Germline assignment: CDR1 LNHNV and CDR2 YYDKDF (reference sequence). The V and J ends lost 0 bases and 5 bases respectively, with 14 bases between them. The CDR3 is 16 residues long. The CDR3 sequence is CATSRDHDSRDQPQHF. DNA of the CDR3: TGTGCCACCAGCAGAGATCATGACAGTCGAGATCAGCCCCAGCATTTT. The whole variable domain, filled in from reference TRBV15 and TRBJ1-5, reads DAMVIQNPRYQVTQFGKPVTLSCSQTLNHNVMYWYQQKSSQAPKLLFHYYDKDFNNEADTPDNFQSRRPNTSFCFLDIRSPGLGDTAMYLCATSRDHDSRDQPQHFGDGTRLSIL.

The rearrangement joins TRBV6-4 to TRBJ2-1; 9 bases match TRBD2. Germline assignment: CDR1 MRHNA and CDR2 SNTAGT. The V segment lost 11 bases and the J segment 8 bases; nucleotides outside the gene matches: 16. CDR3 size: 15 residues. CDR3 DNA: TGTGCCTCACGTCCCGGGACTAGCCCCGGCGATGAGCAGTTCTTC. Encoded protein: CASRPGTSPGDEQFF.

The genes are TRBV6-5 and TRBJ2-3; D may be TRBD1 (5 bases). V gave up 7 bases and J gave up 6 bases, with 8 bases separating them. There are 11 residues in the CDR3. CDR1 MNHEY and CDR2 SVGAGI come from the germline V gene. This CDR3 is CASTHRDTQYF. CDR3 DNA sequence: TGTGCCAGCACCCACAGGGATACGCAGTATTTT.